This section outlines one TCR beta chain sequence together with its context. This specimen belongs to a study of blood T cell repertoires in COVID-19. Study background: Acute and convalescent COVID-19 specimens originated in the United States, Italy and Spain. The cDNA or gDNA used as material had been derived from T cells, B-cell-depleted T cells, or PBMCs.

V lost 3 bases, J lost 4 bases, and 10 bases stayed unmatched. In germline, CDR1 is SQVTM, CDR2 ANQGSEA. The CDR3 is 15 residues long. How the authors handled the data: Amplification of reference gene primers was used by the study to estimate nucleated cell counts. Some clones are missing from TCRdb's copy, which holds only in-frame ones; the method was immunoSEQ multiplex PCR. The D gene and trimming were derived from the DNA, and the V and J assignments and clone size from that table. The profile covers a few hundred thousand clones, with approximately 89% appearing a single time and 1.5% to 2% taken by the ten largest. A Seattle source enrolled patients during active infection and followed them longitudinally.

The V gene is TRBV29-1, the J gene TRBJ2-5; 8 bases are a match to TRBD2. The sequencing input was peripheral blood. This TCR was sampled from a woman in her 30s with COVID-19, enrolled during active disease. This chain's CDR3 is CSVDDPGGMRETQYF. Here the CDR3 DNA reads TGCAGCGTTGACGACCCGGGGGGGATGAGAGAGACCCAGTACTTC.